The 11 T cell receptor beta chains reported below all come from one sample, sequenced in a study of PD-1 blockade in mismatch repair-deficient tumors. Sequencing used immunoSEQ multiplex PCR; TCRdb keeps in-frame clones, though not all of them. The data show 120,000 or so clones, about nine tenths seen once. Sequencing used peripheral blood, obtained approximately 69 weeks after starting pembrolizumab. These receptors came from an adult with mismatch repair-deficient cancer.

J is TRBJ2-7 and V is TRBV5-4; D not resolved. Trimming took off 0 bases at V and 4 bases at J, with 8 bases between the two ends. The CDR3 is made up of 13 amino acids. Germline-derived CDR1 and CDR2 are SGHNT and YYREEE (reference sequence). In DNA form, the CDR3 reads TGTGCCAGCAGCTTGGACCAGAAATACGAGCAGTACTTC. Translating it yields CASSLDQKYEQYF.

A note on this clone: A junction end diverges from the germline sequence, so it may reflect a read error. The rearrangement joins TRBV6-5 to TRBJ2-1; TRBD1 agrees at 11 bases. There are 15 residues in the CDR3. The germline CDR1 and CDR2 sequences are MNHEY and SVGAGI. The CDR3 loop is CASSRTGGSHNEQFF. In DNA, the CDR3 is TGTGCCAGCAGTAGGACAGGGGGCTCCCACAATGAGCAGTTCTTC.

The gene calls are TRBV7-6 and TRBJ2-1; 10 nucleotides align to TRBD2. Germline loops: CDR1 SGHVS, CDR2 FNYEAQ. The CDR3 spans 17 residues. The V gene end was trimmed by 5 bases and the J gene end by 4 bases; junction bases not matched to a gene: 11. The CDR3: CASSPHPRTSGYNEQFF. For the CDR3, the DNA is TGTGCCAGCAGCCCCCATCCCCGGACTAGCGGATACAATGAGCAGTTCTTC.

The gene calls are TRBV7-9 and TRBJ2-1; D unresolved. V was shortened by 5 bases and J by 8 bases, with 10 bases between the two germline ends. The CDR3 is made up of 12 amino acids. Germline V gene lookup returns CDR1 SEHNR and CDR2 FQNEAQ (reference sequence). CDR3 protein: CASSALGHEQFF. CDR3 sequence (DNA): TGTGCCAGCAGCGCCCTCGGGCATGAGCAGTTCTTC.

The rearrangement uses TRBV10-3 and TRBJ1-5, with D perhaps TRBD1 (6 bases). This CDR3 has 13 amino acids. The germline CDR1 and CDR2 sequences are ENHRY and SYGVKD. Trimming shortened V by 6 bases and J by 4 bases, and 10 bases separated the two germline ends. In DNA form, the CDR3 reads TGTGCCATCAGACCGACAGGAAATCAGCCCCAGCATTTT. It is translated as CAIRPTGNQPQHF.

The chain joins TRBV11-1 to TRBJ2-6; 12 bases are shared with TRBD1. The CDR3 extends over 17 amino acids. Germline V gene sequence: CDR1 SGHAT, CDR2 FQDESV (reference sequence). V lost 4 bases, J lost 2 bases, and 3 bases stayed unmatched. The CDR3 sequence: CASSSRDRGPGANVLTF. CDR3 DNA sequence: TGTGCCAGCAGCTCCCGGGACAGGGGGCCTGGGGCCAACGTCCTGACTTTC.

The rearrangement uses TRBV7-9 and TRBJ2-1; D not resolved. CDR1 SEHNR and CDR2 FQNEAQ come from the germline V gene (reference sequence). This CDR3 spans 15 amino acids. V was trimmed by 5 bases and J by 0 bases, leaving 11 bases between them. The CDR3 DNA is TGTGCCAGCAGCCCGCCCACCGGCTCCTACAATGAGCAGTTCTTC. It encodes CASSPPTGSYNEQFF.

The chain couples TRBV28 to TRBJ2-4; D is perhaps TRBD2 (6 bases). This CDR3 has 13 amino acids. Per germline, CDR1 MDHEN and CDR2 SYDVKM. V was pared by 5 bases and J by 8 bases, with 13 bases between. DNA for the CDR3: TGTGCCAGCAGTCTAATGACTAGTTACATTCAGTACTTC. As protein: CASSLMTSYIQYF.

The chain combines TRBV4-1 with TRBJ2-7; possibly TRBD2 for D (5 bases). Germline loops: CDR1 MGHRA, CDR2 YSYEKL. The CDR3 is 14 amino acids. V was pared by 5 bases and J by 3 bases, with 14 bases between. CDR3 in amino acids: CASSSPGSDYEQYF. The CDR3 coding sequence is TGCGCCAGCAGCAGCCCGGGTAGCGACTACGAGCAGTACTTC.

The V and J genes are TRBV11-3 and TRBJ2-7, with 9 bases matching TRBD1. The CDR3 is 20 amino acids. Germline loops: CDR1 SGHNT, CDR2 YENEEA. Trimming at V came to 5 bases and at J to 1 base, leaving 21 bases not matched to a gene. CDR3 sequence: CASSLTPRQGGTPRSYEQYF. CDR3 DNA sequence: TGTGCCAGCAGCCTCACTCCACGACAGGGGGGGACTCCGCGTTCCTACGAGCAGTACTTC.

The V gene is TRBV19, the J gene TRBJ1-2, with D maybe TRBD1 (6 bases). This CDR3 has 14 amino acids. Germline V gives CDR1 LNHDA, CDR2 SQIVND (reference sequence). V was cut by 3 bases and J by 2 bases, with 10 bases left in between. The CDR3 DNA sequence: TGTGCCAGTAGTATTTCAGGGACAAACTATGGCTACACCTTC. This encodes CASSISGTNYGYTF.